This T cell receptor beta chain came from a study of CD8 T cells in Susac syndrome. TCR beta was sequenced from blood CD8+ and CD4+ T cells. The patients serving as multiple sclerosis controls were treatment-naive. They had stable or active relapsing-remitting disease and fulfilled revised McDonald criteria. TEMRA cells were enriched by FACS, while CD8+ and CD4+ T cells were obtained through a negative isolation that was performed magnetically. Reverse transcription of about 0.5 to 1 ug RNA was carried out with random hexamers. TCRdb analysed the immunoSEQ multiplex PCR reads with MiXCR anew, one entry per CDR3 protein. The sample carries 210,000 or so distinct CDR3 sequences, around 90% recorded once. The CDR3 sequence is 13 residues long. Germline CDR1 reads DFQATT; CDR2 reads SNEGSKA (reference sequence). V was cut by 5 bases and J by 1 base, with 11 bases left in between.

The rearrangement joins TRBV20-1 to TRBJ1-1, with a tentative D call TRBD1 (6 bases). This TCR derives from a human donor with multiple sclerosis. The sequenced material came from CD8+ T cells from PBMCs. This CDR3 is CSAPQGGNTEAFF. The CDR3 DNA is TGCAGTGCTCCACAGGGAGGGAACACTGAAGCTTTCTTT.